These 14 T cell receptor beta chains share one sample of origin, sequenced in a study of blood T cell repertoires in COVID-19. The assay was immunoSEQ multiplex PCR, and TCRdb's table has in-frame clones only and misses some. Altogether some 120,000 clones are present, around 74% being singletons, with the ten largest covering about 5.5%. The sequenced material came from peripheral blood. The source is a man aged 80 or over with COVID-19, enrolled during active disease.

V is TRBV28 and J is TRBJ1-5; 8 bases are shared with TRBD1. V was clipped by 6 bases and J by 7 bases; unmatched bases: 5. The CDR3 sequence is 13 residues long. Germline CDR1 reads MDHEN; CDR2 reads SYDVKM. The CDR3 DNA sequence: TGTGCCAGCAGCCCGGACAGGGTCCAGCCCCAGCATTTT. As protein: CASSPDRVQPQHF.

The chain joins TRBV29-1 to TRBJ1-2, with D possibly matching TRBD1 (5 bases). CDR1 and CDR2 (germline): SQVTM, ANQGSEA. Trimming removed 4 bases at V and 4 bases at J, with 7 bases between. The CDR3 is made up of 11 amino acids. For the CDR3, the DNA is TGCAGCGTTGGACAGATCTATGGCTACACCTTC. It is translated as CSVGQIYGYTF.

V gene TRBV24-1 combines with J gene TRBJ2-2; 11 positions match TRBD2. V lost 11 bases to trimming and J lost 4 bases; unmatched junction nucleotides: 5. The CDR3 is made up of 14 amino acids. From germline, CDR1 is KGHDR and CDR2 SFDVKD. The CDR3 nucleotides are TGTGCCATCGGGACTAGCGGAGCCACCGGGGAGCTGTTTTTT. The encoded protein is CAIGTSGATGELFF.

The chain couples TRBV5-5 to TRBJ2-3; TRBD1 agrees at 10 bases. The CDR3 has 14 residues. V lost 4 bases and J lost 5; bases outside the gene matches: 4. Germline assignment: CDR1 SGHKS and CDR2 YYEKEE (reference sequence). The CDR3 nucleotides read TGTGCCAGCAGCAGACAGGGGGCAGTAGATACGCAGTATTTT. Its translation: CASSRQGAVDTQYF.

This clone was recorded once. The chain links TRBV11-2 to TRBJ1-1; D gene unclear. Germline V gene sequence: CDR1 SGHAT, CDR2 FQNNGV. The ends were cut back, 5 bases at V and 10 bases at J, with 17 bases in the middle. The CDR3 is 13 residues long. The CDR3 reads CASSGTRGSTAFF. The CDR3 DNA reads TGTGCCAGCAGCGGTACTCGGGGATCTACAGCTTTCTTT.

The V and J genes are TRBV28 and TRBJ2-7; 9 nucleotides align to TRBD2. In germline, CDR1 is MDHEN, CDR2 SYDVKM. V gave up 6 bases and J gave up 3 bases; unmatched junction bases: 18. This CDR3 has 18 residues. The DNA of the CDR3 is TGTGCCAGCAGGGAAGGTTGGAGCGGGAGGATGGGGGGCTACGAGCAGTACTTC. Protein sequence: CASREGWSGRMGGYEQYF.

J is TRBJ2-7 and V is TRBV19; D might be TRBD2 (6 bases). Trimming removed 7 bases at V and 1 base at J, with 14 bases between. CDR3 length: 14 residues. CDR1 and CDR2 (germline): LNHDA, SQIVND (reference sequence). In DNA form, the CDR3 reads TGTGCCAGTACTCTAGCGATTGATTCCTACGAGCAGTACTTC. Protein sequence: CASTLAIDSYEQYF.

The chain uses TRBV6-2 or TRBV6-3 and TRBJ1-2; a possible D gene is TRBD1 (6 bases). The CDR3 runs 21 residues. Germline lookup yields CDR1 MNHEY and CDR2 SVGEGT. Trimming pared 0 bases from V and 4 bases from J, leaving 30 bases between. The CDR3 DNA sequence: TGTGCCAGCAGTTACTCGATCCTGATCGATACCACCCTACAGGGTGGCTATGGCTACACCTTC. Translated, it gives CASSYSILIDTTLQGGYGYTF.

The chain has TRBV13 and TRBJ1-1, with unresolved D. Germline CDR1 is PRHDT and CDR2 is FYEKMQ (reference sequence). V dropped 5 bases and J dropped 7 bases, with 17 bases sitting between them. CDR3 size: 14 residues. This CDR3 reads CASSETRTFGEAFF. The DNA of the CDR3 is TGTGCCAGCAGCGAGACACGGACTTTCGGTGAAGCTTTCTTT.

The rearrangement uses TRBV28 and TRBJ1-4; 7 bases match TRBD1. The length of the CDR3 is 14 residues. Germline trimming cut 4 bases from V and 4 bases from J; bases unmatched to any gene: 3. Germline V gene sequence: CDR1 MDHEN, CDR2 SYDVKM. The CDR3 loop is CASSSGQVNEKLFF. The CDR3 DNA follows: TGTGCCAGCAGTTCCGGACAGGTTAATGAAAAACTGTTTTTT.

CDR3 amino acids: CATSDWQGASTDTQYF. In DNA, the CDR3 is TGTGCCACCAGTGATTGGCAGGGGGCTAGCACAGATACGCAGTATTTT. V usage is TRBV24-1 and J usage is TRBJ2-3; TRBD1 matches 8 bases. J was trimmed by 0 bases and V by 2 bases; bases with no gene match: 3. Per the germline V gene, CDR1 is KGHDR and CDR2 is SFDVKD. The CDR3 runs to 16 residues.

This clone is a singleton in its sample. The rearrangement joins TRBV3-1 (or the pseudogene TRBV3-2) to TRBJ2-7; no clear D. Deletions cut 1 base from V and 3 bases from J, with 7 bases between. The length of the CDR3 is 13 residues. CDR1 LGHDT and CDR2 YNNKEL come from the germline V gene (reference sequence). The CDR3 loop reads CASSQAGDYEQYF. The CDR3 DNA follows: TGTGCCAGCAGCCAAGCGGGTGACTACGAGCAGTACTTC.

The chain carries TRBV29-1 and TRBJ2-1; possibly TRBD2 for D (6 bases). From germline, CDR1 is SQVTM and CDR2 ANQGSEA. This CDR3 is 15 amino acids long. Trimming cost V 7 bases and J 4 bases, with 20 bases left between them. The CDR3 nucleotides are TGCAGCGCCGCCCCGAGGCGAGCGGGTTACAATGAGCAGTTCTTC. This sequence encodes CSAAPRRAGYNEQFF.

The chain employs TRBV20-1 and TRBJ2-5; weak D call: TRBD2 (6 bases). CDR3 size: 11 residues. Germline V gene lookup returns CDR1 DFQATT and CDR2 SNEGSKA (reference sequence). Written as DNA, the CDR3 is TGCAGCGGGCGAGCGGGAGAGACCCAGTACTTC. As protein: CSGRAGETQYF.